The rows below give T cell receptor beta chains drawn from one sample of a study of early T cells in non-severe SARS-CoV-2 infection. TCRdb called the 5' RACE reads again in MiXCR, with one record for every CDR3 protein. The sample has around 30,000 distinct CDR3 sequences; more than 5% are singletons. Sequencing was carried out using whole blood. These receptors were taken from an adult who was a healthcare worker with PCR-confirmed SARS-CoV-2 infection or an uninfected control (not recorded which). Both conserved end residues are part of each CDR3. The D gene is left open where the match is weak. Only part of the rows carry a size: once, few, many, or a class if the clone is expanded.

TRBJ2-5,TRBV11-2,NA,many,CASSLDPTGWETQYF,TGTGCCAGCAGCTTAGATCCTACAGGGTGGGAGACCCAGTACTTC
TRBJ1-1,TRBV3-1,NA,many,CASSQDLGATEAFF,TGTGCCAGCAGCCAAGATCTTGGGGCCACTGAAGCTTTCTTT
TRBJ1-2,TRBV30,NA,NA,CAWRTIGAQAGFGGYTF,TGTGCCTGGAGAACAATTGGGGCTCAGGCAGGGTTTGGTGGCTACACCTTC
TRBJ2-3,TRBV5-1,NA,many,CASSLLPSTDTQYF,TGCGCCAGCAGCTTACTCCCGAGCACAGATACGCAGTATTTT
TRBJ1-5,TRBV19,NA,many,CASSPTGKSNQPQHF,TGTGCCAGTAGCCCCACGGGGAAGAGCAATCAGCCCCAGCATTTT
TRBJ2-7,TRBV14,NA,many,CASSRTGPPYEQYF,TGTGCCAGCAGCCGCACAGGGCCCCCCTACGAGCAGTACTTC
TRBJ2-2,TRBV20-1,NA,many,CSANAIAAGVNTGELFF,TGCAGTGCTAACGCCATCGCGGCAGGGGTAAACACCGGGGAGCTGTTTTTT
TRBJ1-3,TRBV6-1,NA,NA,CASSEGGSSGNTIYF,TGTGCCAGCAGTGAAGGGGGTTCCTCTGGAAACACCATATATTTT
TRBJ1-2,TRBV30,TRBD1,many,CAWSVQYGTGKNYGYTF,TGTGCCTGGAGTGTGCAATATGGGACAGGGAAAAACTATGGCTACACCTTC
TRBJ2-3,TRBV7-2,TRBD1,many,CASSRYTGESTDTQYF,TGTGCCAGCAGCCGATATACAGGGGAATCCACAGATACGCAGTATTTT
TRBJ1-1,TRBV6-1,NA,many,CASSETRNTEAFF,TGTGCCAGCAGTGAGACACGGAACACTGAAGCTTTCTTT
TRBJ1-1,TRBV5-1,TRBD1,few,CASSSLPGQGSEAFF,TGCGCCAGCAGCTCCCTTCCGGGACAGGGGTCTGAAGCTTTCTTT
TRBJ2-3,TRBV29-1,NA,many,CSFRLAGTTDTQYF,TGCAGCTTCCGCCTAGCAGGAACCACAGATACGCAGTATTTT
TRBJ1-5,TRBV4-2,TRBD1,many,CASSQARTGAGNQPQHF,TGTGCCAGCAGCCAAGCCCGAACAGGGGCGGGCAATCAGCCCCAGCATTTT
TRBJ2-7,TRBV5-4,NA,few,CASSETGVREQQYF,TGTGCCAGCAGCGAGACCGGCGTTAGAGAACAGCAGTACTTC
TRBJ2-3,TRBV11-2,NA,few,CASSPHGTGTDTQYF,TGTGCCAGCAGCCCCCATGGGACGGGCACAGATACGCAGTATTTT
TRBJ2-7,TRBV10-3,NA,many,CAISVTQEQYF,TGTGCCATCAGTGTCACTCAGGAGCAGTACTTC
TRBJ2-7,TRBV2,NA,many,CASSKTQAGSYEQYF,TGTGCCAGCAGCAAGACACAAGCCGGATCCTACGAGCAGTACTTC
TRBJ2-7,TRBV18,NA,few,CASSQTQGNEQYF,TGTGCCAGCTCACAAACGCAGGGGAACGAGCAGTACTTC
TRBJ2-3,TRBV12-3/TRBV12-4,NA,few,CASSFDRTDTQYF,TGTGCCAGCAGTTTTGACCGGACAGATACGCAGTATTTT